This is a list of T cell receptor beta chains from one sample in a study of Graves' ophthalmopathy and Graves' hyperthyroidism. Each CDR3 protein gets one entry after TCRdb re-called the multiplex PCR reads with MiXCR. This table holds roughly 700,000 distinct CDR3 sequences, 40% found once. The sequenced material came from peripheral blood. The receptors were sampled from an adult man with Graves' ophthalmopathy. Both conserved end residues are part of each CDR3. The D gene is left open where the match is weak. The size of a clone is reported for some rows only, either as once, few or many, or as a class for expanded clones.

once	TRBJ1-1	TRBV15	-	CATSSDRSGNTEAFF	TGTGCCACCAGCAGTGACAGGAGTGGAAACACTGAAGCTTTCTTT
many	TRBJ1-1	TRBV7-2	-	CASSLVQGLRTEAFF	TGTGCCAGCAGCTTAGTTCAGGGGTTGCGAACTGAAGCTTTCTTT
few	TRBJ1-2	TRBV20-1	TRBD1	CSATERTGQGYGYTF	TGCAGTGCTACAGAAAGAACGGGACAGGGCTATGGCTACACCTTC
-	TRBJ1-1	TRBV2	TRBD1	CASMRRQGSTEAFF	TGTGCCAGCATGAGGCGACAGGGTTCAACTGAAGCTTTCTTT
-	TRBJ1-6	TRBV19	-	CASSTQGTRSSYNSPLHF	TGTGCCAGTAGTACACAGGGAACCCGGAGCTCCTATAATTCACCCCTCCACTTT
-	TRBJ2-7	TRBV29-1	-	CSVVDRDLISYEQYF	TGCAGCGTGGTAGACCGGGACCTTATATCCTACGAGCAGTACTTT
many	TRBJ1-5	TRBV29-1	TRBD1	CSVEVQGGNQPQHF	TGCAGCGTTGAGGTACAGGGGGGCAATCAGCCCCAGCATTTT
few	TRBJ2-1	TRBV29-1	-	CSVEGAGSYNEQFF	TGCAGCGTTGAGGGTGCGGGGTCCTACAATGAGCAGTTCTTC
few	TRBJ1-2	TRBV19	-	CASSLDSINYGYTF	TGTGCCAGTAGCCTGGACAGTATTAACTATGGCTACACCTTC
few	TRBJ2-7	TRBV28	-	CASSFNGGRYEQYF	TGTGCCAGCAGTTTTAACGGGGGACGATACGAGCAGTACTTC
few	TRBJ2-7	TRBV19	-	CASSNQGSEQYF	TGTGCCAGTAGCAATCAGGGCTCCGAGCAGTACTTC
many	TRBJ1-1	TRBV15	-	CATSRAPETEAFF	TGTGCCACCAGCAGAGCCCCTGAGACTGAAGCTTTCTTT
-	TRBJ2-2	TRBV7-9	-	CASSSDGGYTGELFF	TGTGCCAGCAGCTCAGACGGGGGTTACACCGGGGAGCTGTTTTTT
-	TRBJ1-2	TRBV2	-	CASSEWDYEQGGYTF	TGTGCCAGCAGTGAATGGGATTACGAGCAGGGGGGCTACACCTTC
-	TRBJ1-2	TRBV5-1	-	CASSPDVRHYGYTF	TGCGCCAGCAGCCCGGACGTCCGTCACTATGGCTACACCTTC
few	TRBJ2-5	TRBV7-2	-	CASSPGGLTEETQYF	TGTGCCAGCAGCCCCGGTGGACTAACAGAAGAGACCCAGTACTTC
-	TRBJ2-7	TRBV6-5	TRBD2	CASSYSGGINEQYF	TGTGCCAGCAGTTACTCGGGGGGGATCAACGAGCAGTACTTC
-	TRBJ1-2	TRBV20-1	-	CSAAGKGGVYGYTF	TGCAGTGCCGCAGGAAAAGGAGGGGTCTATGGCTACACCTTC
few	TRBJ1-5	TRBV6-6	-	CASSYSKDQPQHF	TGTGCCAGCAGTTACTCAAAGGATCAGCCCCAGCATTTT
few	TRBJ2-7	TRBV15	TRBD1	CATSREGQGSYEQYF	TGTGCCACCAGCAGAGAGGGACAGGGCAGTTACGAGCAGTACTTC
-	TRBJ2-7	TRBV29-1	TRBD2	CSFGLASYEQYF	TGCAGCTTCGGACTAGCATCCTACGAGCAGTACTTC
many	TRBJ2-7	TRBV5-4	TRBD2	CASSRGLAGYEQYF	TGTGCCAGCAGTCGGGGACTAGCAGGGTACGAGCAGTACTTC
many	TRBJ2-6	TRBV19	-	CASIRSPGANVLTF	TGTGCCAGTATCAGGTCCCCTGGGGCCAACGTCCTGACTTTC
-	TRBJ1-2	TRBV2	TRBD1	CASGQAGIYGYTF	TGTGCCAGCGGACAGGCTGGAATTTATGGCTACACCTTC
many	TRBJ2-5	TRBV15	TRBD2	CATSRGSGIGIGETQYF	TGTGCCACCAGCAGAGGAAGCGGGATCGGAATCGGAGAGACCCAGTACTTC
-	TRBJ1-1	TRBV19	-	CAWSDRYEAFF	TGTGCCTGGAGTGACCGATATGAAGCTTTCTTT
-	TRBJ2-2	TRBV25-1	TRBD1	CASSKGVPGQGNTGELFF	TGTGCCAGCAGCAAAGGGGTCCCGGGACAGGGGAACACCGGGGAGCTGTTTTTT
-	TRBJ2-7	TRBV4-3	TRBD1	CASSQAGTDISYEQYF	TGCGCCAGCAGCCAAGCGGGGACAGACATTTCCTACGAGCAGTACTTC
few	TRBJ1-1	TRBV9	TRBD1	CASSGRQGTEAFF	TGTGCCAGCAGCGGACGACAGGGCACTGAAGCTTTCTTT
-	TRBJ1-1	TRBV29-1	-	CSVEGRDGGAFF	TGCAGCGTTGAGGGCAGGGACGGTGGAGCTTTCTTT
many	TRBJ2-7	TRBV11-2	TRBD1	CASRGDRYYEQYF	TGTGCCAGCAGAGGGGACAGGTACTACGAGCAGTACTTC
-	TRBJ1-5	TRBV24-1	-	CACGRGHFNQPQHF	TGTGCCTGCGGCCGAGGACACTTCAATCAGCCCCAGCATTTT
-	TRBJ1-2	TRBV10-3	-	CASSSLSAGSGDYTF	TGTGCCAGCAGTTCCCTGTCAGCGGGGTCCGGGGACTACACCTTC
-	TRBJ1-1	TRBV9	TRBD1	CASSYGQELEAFF	TGTGCCAGCAGCTACGGACAGGAGCTGGAAGCTTTCTTT
-	TRBJ2-5	TRBV10-3	-	CAIRTGQGGSETQYF	TGTGCCATCAGAACAGGACAGGGAGGGTCAGAGACCCAGTACTTC
-	TRBJ2-5	TRBV19	-	CASSGQGRRETQYF	TGTGCCAGCTCGGGGCAGGGCAGGAGAGAGACCCAGTACTTC
many	TRBJ1-1	TRBV6-5	-	CASSTAGRHTEAFF	TGTGCCAGCAGTACCGCGGGACGTCACACTGAAGCTTTCTTT
few	TRBJ1-2	TRBV7-9	-	CASSYSAGANYGYTF	TGTGCCAGCAGCTATTCGGCGGGGGCGAACTATGGCTACACCTTC
-	TRBJ2-7	TRBV7-1	TRBD1	CASRSGQGLYEQYF	TGTGCCAGCCGTTCAGGACAGGGTCTGTACGAGCAGTACTTC
-	TRBJ1-6	TRBV15	-	CATSRDSDDQVASSPLHF	TGTGCCACCAGCAGAGATTCCGACGATCAGGTCGCTAGTTCACCCCTCCACTTT
few	TRBJ2-6	TRBV19	-	CASSPAGPGNSGANVLTF	TGTGCCAGTAGCCCTGCGGGTCCCGGGAACTCTGGGGCCAACGTCCTGACTTTC
many	TRBJ1-1	TRBV10-3	TRBD1	CAISDRLTGHTEAFF	TGTGCCATCAGCGACCGCCTGACAGGGCACACTGAAGCTTTCTTT
-	TRBJ1-3	TRBV20-1	TRBD1	CSAREIDRGYGYTIYF	TGCAGTGCTAGAGAAATAGACAGGGGGTATGGCTACACCATATATTTT
few	TRBJ1-2	TRBV10-3	TRBD1	CASSLYAGQGYNYGYTF	TGTGCCAGCAGTTTATACGCGGGACAGGGTTACAACTATGGCTACACCTTC
few	TRBJ1-5	TRBV12-3/TRBV12-4	TRBD1	CASSGDSPKYSNQPQHF	TGTGCCAGCAGTGGGGACAGCCCAAAATATAGCAATCAGCCCCAGCATTTT
-	TRBJ2-2	TRBV7-9	TRBD2	CASSVTAGGPGGELFF	TGTGCCAGCAGCGTAACCGCGGGGGGGCCTGGCGGGGAGCTGTTTTTT
-	TRBJ2-7	TRBV4-3	-	CASSQETTGTYEQYF	TGCGCCAGCAGCCAAGAGACGACGGGGACCTACGAGCAGTACTTC